The entry below describes one T cell receptor beta chain. As yet, its antigen is unknown. Germline loops: CDR1 SGHVS, CDR2 FQNEAQ. The CDR3 totals 15 residues. With V trimmed by 5 bases and J by 8 bases, 10 bases remained unmatched. The data were obtained in a study of CD8+ T cells in alopecia areata. Study summary: Treatment comprised oral tofacitinib, 5 to 10 mg twice daily, in treated patients.

Study-wide points: The study found higher clonality in lesional than normal scalp, especially in alopecia totalis/universalis. Scalp samples also yield sequences from resident alphabeta T cells of normal skin. TCRs were shared less clearly across patients than in mice, possibly for HLA-related reasons.

Extracted from the samples, RNA was reverse transcribed into cDNA to serve as the sequencing template. Profiling relied on immunoSEQ multiplex PCR, and the TCRdb table lists in-frame clones only, not all of them. The data contain about 250,000 clones, under 80% of them singletons. The genes are TRBV7-8 and TRBJ1-2; 11 positions match TRBD1. Here the sequenced sample was CD4+ T cells sorted from blood, taken at week 0. The source is a human donor with alopecia areata. The CDR3: CASSARRDRGEGYTF. As DNA, the CDR3 is TGTGCCAGCAGCGCCCGCCGGGACAGGGGGGAAGGCTACACCTTC.